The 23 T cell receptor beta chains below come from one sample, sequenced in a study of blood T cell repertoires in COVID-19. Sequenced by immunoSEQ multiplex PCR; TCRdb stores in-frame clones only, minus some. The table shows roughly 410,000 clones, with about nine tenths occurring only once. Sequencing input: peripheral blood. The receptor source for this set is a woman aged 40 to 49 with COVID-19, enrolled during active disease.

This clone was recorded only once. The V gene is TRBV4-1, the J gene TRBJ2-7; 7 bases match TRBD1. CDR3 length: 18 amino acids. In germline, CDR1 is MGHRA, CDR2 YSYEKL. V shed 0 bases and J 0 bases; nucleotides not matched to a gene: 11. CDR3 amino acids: CASSQDRTGEPSSYEQYF. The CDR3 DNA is TGCGCCAGCAGCCAAGATAGAACAGGGGAGCCCAGCTCCTACGAGCAGTACTTC.

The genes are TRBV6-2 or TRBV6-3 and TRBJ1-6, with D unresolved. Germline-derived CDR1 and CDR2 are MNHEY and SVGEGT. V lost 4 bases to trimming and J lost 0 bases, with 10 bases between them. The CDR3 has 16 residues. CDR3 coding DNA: TGTGCCAGCAGTTTCCGCGGGAGCTCCTATAATTCACCCCTCCACTTT. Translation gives CASSFRGSSYNSPLHF.

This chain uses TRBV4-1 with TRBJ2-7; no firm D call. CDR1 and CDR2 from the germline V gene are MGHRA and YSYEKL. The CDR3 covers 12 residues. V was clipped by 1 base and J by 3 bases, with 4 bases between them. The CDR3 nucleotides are TGCGCCAGCAGCCAAGGAGTCTACGAGCAGTACTTC. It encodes CASSQGVYEQYF.

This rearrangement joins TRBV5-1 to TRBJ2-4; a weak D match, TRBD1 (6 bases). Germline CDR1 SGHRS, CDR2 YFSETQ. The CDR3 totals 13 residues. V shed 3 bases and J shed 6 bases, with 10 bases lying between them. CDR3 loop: CASSSRDINIQYF. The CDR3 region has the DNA TGCGCCAGCAGCTCCCGGGACATAAACATTCAGTACTTC.

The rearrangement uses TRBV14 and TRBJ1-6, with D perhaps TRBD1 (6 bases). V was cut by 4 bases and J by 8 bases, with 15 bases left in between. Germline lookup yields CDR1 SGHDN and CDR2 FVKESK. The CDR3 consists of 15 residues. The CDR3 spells CASSPGDQGYSPLHF. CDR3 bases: TGTGCCAGCAGCCCCGGGGACCAGGGGTATTCACCCCTCCACTTT.

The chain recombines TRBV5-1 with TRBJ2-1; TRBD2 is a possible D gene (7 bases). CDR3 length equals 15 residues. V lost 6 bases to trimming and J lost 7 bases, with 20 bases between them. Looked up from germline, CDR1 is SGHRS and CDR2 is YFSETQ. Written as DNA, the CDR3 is TGCGCCAGCAAGGATCCGGGGGGCGGACAGAATGAGCAGTTCTTC. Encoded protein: CASKDPGGGQNEQFF.

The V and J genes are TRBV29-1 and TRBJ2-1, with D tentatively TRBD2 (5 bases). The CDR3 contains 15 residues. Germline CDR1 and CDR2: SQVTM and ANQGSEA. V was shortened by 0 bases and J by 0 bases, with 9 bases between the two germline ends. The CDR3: CSVEDAGSSYNEQFF. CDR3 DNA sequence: TGCAGCGTTGAAGATGCGGGTAGCTCCTACAATGAGCAGTTCTTC.

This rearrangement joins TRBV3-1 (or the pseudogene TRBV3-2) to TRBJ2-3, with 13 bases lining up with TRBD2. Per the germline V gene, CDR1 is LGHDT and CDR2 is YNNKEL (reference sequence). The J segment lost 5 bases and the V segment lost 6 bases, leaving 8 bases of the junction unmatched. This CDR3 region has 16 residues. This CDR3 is CASRIRTSGGGDTQYF. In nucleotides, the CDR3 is TGTGCCAGCAGAATCAGGACTAGCGGGGGTGGAGATACGCAGTATTTT.

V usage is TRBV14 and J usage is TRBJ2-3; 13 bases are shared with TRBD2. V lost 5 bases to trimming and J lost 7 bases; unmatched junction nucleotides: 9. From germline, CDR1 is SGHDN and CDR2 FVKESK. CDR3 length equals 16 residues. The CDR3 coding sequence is TGTGCCAGCAGCTCGGGACTAGCGGGAACGAGATATACGCAGTATTTT. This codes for CASSSGLAGTRYTQYF.

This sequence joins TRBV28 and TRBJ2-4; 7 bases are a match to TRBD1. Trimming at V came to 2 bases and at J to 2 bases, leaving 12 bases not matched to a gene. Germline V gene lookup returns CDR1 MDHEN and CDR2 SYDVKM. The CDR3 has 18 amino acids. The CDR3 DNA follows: TGTGCCAGCAGTTTACCCCGTCCACCGGGACAGCCCAAAAACATTCAGTACTTC. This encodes CASSLPRPPGQPKNIQYF.

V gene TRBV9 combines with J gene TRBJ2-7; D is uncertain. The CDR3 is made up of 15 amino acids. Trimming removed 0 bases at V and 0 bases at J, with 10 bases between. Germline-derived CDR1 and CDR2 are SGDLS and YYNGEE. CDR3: CASSVVAGNSYEQYF. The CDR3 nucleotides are TGTGCCAGCAGCGTAGTTGCAGGAAACTCCTACGAGCAGTACTTC.

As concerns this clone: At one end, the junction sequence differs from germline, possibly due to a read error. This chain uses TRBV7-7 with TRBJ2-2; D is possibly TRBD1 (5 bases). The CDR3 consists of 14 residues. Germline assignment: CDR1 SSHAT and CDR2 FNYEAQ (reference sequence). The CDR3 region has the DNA TGTGCTAGCAGCTTAGGGGCAGGCACCGGGGAGCTGTTTTTT. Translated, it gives CASSLGAGTGELFF.

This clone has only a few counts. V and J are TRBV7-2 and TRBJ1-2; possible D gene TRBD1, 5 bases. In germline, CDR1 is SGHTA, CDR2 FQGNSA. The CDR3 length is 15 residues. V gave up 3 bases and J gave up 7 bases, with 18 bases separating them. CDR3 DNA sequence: TGTGCCAGCAGCTTGTCCCCGGGTCAGGGCCTTGGCTACACCTTC. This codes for CASSLSPGQGLGYTF. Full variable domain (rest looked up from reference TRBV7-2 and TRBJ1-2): GAGVSQSPSNKVTEKGKDVELRCDPISGHTALYWYRQSLGQGLEFLIYFQGNSAPDKSGLPSDRFSAERTGGSVSTLTIQRTQQEDSAVYLCASSLSPGQGLGYTFGSGTRLTVV.

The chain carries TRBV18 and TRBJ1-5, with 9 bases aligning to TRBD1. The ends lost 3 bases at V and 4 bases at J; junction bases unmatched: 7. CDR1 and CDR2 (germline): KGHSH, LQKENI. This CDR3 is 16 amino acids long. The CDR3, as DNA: TGTGCCAGCTCACCCTCGACAGGGGGTCTTAATCAGCCCCAGCATTTT. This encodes CASSPSTGGLNQPQHF.

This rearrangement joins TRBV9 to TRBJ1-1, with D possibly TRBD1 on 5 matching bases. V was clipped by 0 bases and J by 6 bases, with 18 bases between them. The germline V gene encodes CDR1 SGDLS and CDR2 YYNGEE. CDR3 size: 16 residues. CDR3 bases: TGTGCCAGCAGCGTAGAGGGTGAAGGGGTTCTGGCTGAAGCTTTCTTT. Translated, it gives CASSVEGEGVLAEAFF.

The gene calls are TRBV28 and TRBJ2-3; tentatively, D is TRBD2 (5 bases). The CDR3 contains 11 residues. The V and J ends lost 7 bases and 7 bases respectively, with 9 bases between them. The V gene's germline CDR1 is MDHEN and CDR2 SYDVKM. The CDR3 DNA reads TGTGCCAGCACGACTACCAATACGCAGTATTTT. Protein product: CASTTTNTQYF.

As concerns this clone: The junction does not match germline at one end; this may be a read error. The CDR3 DNA sequence: TGCGCCAGCAACCAACTGTCCGGGTTTGCTGAAGCTTTCTTT. It is translated as CASNQLSGFAEAFF. The rearrangement uses TRBV4-1 and TRBJ1-1, with D hard to call. The CDR3 consists of 14 residues. Germline V CDR1 and CDR2: MGHRA, YSYEKL.

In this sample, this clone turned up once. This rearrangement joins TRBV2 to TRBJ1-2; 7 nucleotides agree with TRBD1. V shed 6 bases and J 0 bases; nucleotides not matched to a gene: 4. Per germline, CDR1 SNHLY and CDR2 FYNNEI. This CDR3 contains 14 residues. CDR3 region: CASRGQASNYGYTF. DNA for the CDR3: TGTGCCAGCAGAGGACAGGCTTCTAACTATGGCTACACCTTC.

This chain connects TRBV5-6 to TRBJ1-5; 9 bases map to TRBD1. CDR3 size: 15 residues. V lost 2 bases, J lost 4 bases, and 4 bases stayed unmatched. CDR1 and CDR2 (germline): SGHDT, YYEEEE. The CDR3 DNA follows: TGTGCCAGCAGCTTAGGGGGACAGGGTAATCAGCCCCAGCATTTT. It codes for CASSLGGQGNQPQHF.

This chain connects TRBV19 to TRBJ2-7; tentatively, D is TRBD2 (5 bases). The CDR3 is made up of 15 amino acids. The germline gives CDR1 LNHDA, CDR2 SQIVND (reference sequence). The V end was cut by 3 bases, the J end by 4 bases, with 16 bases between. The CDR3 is CASSMEGLAGYEQYF. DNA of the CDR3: TGTGCCAGTAGTATGGAAGGGCTAGCCGGATACGAGCAGTACTTC.

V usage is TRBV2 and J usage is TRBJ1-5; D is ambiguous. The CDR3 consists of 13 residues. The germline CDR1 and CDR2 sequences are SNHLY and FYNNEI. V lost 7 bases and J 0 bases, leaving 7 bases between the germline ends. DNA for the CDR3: TGTGCCAGCACGAGAGATAGCAATCAGCCCCAGCATTTT. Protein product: CASTRDSNQPQHF. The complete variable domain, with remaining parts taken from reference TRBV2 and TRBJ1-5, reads EPEVTQTPSHQVTQMGQEVILRCVPISNHLYFYWYRQILGQKVEFLVSFYNNEISEKSEIFDDQFSVERPDGSNFTLKIRSTKLEDSAMYFCASTRDSNQPQHFGDGTRLSIL.

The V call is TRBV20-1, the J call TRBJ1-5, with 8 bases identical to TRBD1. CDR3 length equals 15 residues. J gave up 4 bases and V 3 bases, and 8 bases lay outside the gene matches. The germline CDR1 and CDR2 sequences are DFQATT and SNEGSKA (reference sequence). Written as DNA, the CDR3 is TGCAGTGCTAGTAGGCAGGGGGCGGTTAATCAGCCCCAGCATTTT. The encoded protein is CSASRQGAVNQPQHF.

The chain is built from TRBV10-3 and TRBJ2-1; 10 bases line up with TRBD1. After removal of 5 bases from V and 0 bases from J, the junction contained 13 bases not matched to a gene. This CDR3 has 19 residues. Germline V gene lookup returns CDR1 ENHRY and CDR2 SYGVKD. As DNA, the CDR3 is TGTGCCATCAGTCCGGGACAGGGGCGACGGGGGGGCTCCTACAATGAGCAGTTCTTC. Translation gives CAISPGQGRRGGSYNEQFF.